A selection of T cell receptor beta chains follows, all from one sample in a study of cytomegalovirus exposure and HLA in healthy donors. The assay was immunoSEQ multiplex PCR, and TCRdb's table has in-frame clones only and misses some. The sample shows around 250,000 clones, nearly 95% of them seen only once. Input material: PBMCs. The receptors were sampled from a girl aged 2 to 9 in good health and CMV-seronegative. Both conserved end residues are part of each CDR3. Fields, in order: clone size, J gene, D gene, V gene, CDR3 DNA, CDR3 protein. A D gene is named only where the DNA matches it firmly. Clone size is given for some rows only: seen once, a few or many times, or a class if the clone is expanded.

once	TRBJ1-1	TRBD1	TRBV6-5	TGTGCCAGCAGTTCGACCGGGACAGTGAACACTGAAGCTTTCTTT	CASSSTGTVNTEAFF
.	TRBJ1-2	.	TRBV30	TGTGCCTGGAGTCAACAGACAGTTAACTATGGCTACACCTTC	CAWSQQTVNYGYTF
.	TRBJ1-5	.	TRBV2	TGTGCCAGCAGTGATGACAGAGGATCGCAGCCCCAGCATTTT	CASSDDRGSQPQHF
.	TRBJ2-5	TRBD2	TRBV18	TGTGCCAGCTCACGCGGGTCAGCGGGAGGGTACCAAGAGACCCAGTACTTC	CASSRGSAGGYQETQYF
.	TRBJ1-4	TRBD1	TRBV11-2	TGTGCCAGCAGCTTAGTAGGGACAGGGCTAAATGAAAAACTGTTTTTT	CASSLVGTGLNEKLFF
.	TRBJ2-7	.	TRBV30	TGTGCCTGGAGTGTACCCCGCGGAAACTCCTACGAGCAGTACTTC	CAWSVPRGNSYEQYF
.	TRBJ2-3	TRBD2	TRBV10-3	TGTGCCATCAGCGCCCGGGGGGTTGGCGGGGTAGATACGCAGTATTTT	CAISARGVGGVDTQYF
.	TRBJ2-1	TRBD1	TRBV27	TGTGCCAGCAGTCAGGGGGCAAGCAATGAGCAGTTCTTC	CASSQGASNEQFF
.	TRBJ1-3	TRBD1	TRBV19	TGTGCCAGCAGACAGGGGAGTGGAAACACCATATATTTT	CASRQGSGNTIYF
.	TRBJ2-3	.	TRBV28	TGTGCCAGCAGTTTGCAACAGGATACGCAGTATTTT	CASSLQQDTQYF
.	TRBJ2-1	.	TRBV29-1	TGCAGCGTTCCAGACAGGAACAATGAGCAGTTCTTC	CSVPDRNNEQFF
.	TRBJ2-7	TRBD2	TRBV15	TGTGCCACCAGTAAAGGACTAGCAGTTGACTACGAGCAGTACTTC	CATSKGLAVDYEQYF
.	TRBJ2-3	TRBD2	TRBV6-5	TGTGCCAGCAGCCCGGAGCTAGCGGGAAGCGATACGCAGTATTTT	CASSPELAGSDTQYF
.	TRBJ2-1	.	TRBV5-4	TGTGCCAGCAGCTTCATCTCAGGTGGGCACAATGAGCAGTTCTTC	CASSFISGGHNEQFF
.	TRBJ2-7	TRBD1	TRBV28	TGTGCCAGCCATGGCTGGGACAGCTCTTACGAGCAGTACTTC	CASHGWDSSYEQYF
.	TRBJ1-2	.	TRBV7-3	TGTGCCAGCAGCCTAGAGGGAAACGGCTACACCTTC	CASSLEGNGYTF
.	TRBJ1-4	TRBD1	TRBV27	TGTGCCAGCTCGGTATCCGGACAGGTCATTACAACTAATGAAAAACTGTTTTTT	CASSVSGQVITTNEKLFF
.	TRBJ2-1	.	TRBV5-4	TGTGCCAGCAAGGCGGGCCGGAGTTCCTGGAGGGTCTATGAGCAGTTCTTC	CASKAGRSSWRVYEQFF
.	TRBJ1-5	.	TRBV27	TGTGCCAGCAGTTTATCGGAGGGTAGCAATCAGCCCCAGCATTTT	CASSLSEGSNQPQHF
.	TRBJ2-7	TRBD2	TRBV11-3	TGTGCCAGCAGCTTGGGGCGGGGGTCCTACGAGCAGTACTTC	CASSLGRGSYEQYF
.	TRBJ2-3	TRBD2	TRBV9	TGTGCCAGCAGCGTAGGGCTAGCGGGGGGATTTGCAGATACGCAGTATTTT	CASSVGLAGGFADTQYF
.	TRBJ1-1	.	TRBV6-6	TGTGCCAGCAGTTATTCCACGGGACACGGGAACACTGAAGCTTTCTTT	CASSYSTGHGNTEAFF
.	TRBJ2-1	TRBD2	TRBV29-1	TGCAGCGTTAACGGGAGGGCTGGGAATGAGCAGTTCTTC	CSVNGRAGNEQFF
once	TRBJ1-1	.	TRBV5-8	TGTGCCAGCAGCTCTTGGACAGCCCACACTGAAGCTTTCTTT	CASSSWTAHTEAFF
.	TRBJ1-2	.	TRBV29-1	TGCAGCGTTGAAGTCGGGGGGCCCAACTATGGCTACACCTTC	CSVEVGGPNYGYTF
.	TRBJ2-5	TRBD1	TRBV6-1	TGTGCCAGCAGTGAAGGGACAGGGCTGGAGACCCAGTACTTC	CASSEGTGLETQYF